These T cell receptor beta chains were read from a single sample in a study of control samples from healthy donors and cancer patients. Here immunoSEQ multiplex PCR was the method, and the copy in TCRdb shows in-frame clones only, minus some. Altogether roughly 120,000 clones are present, approximately 93% being singletons, with the ten largest covering 2.6%. Sequencing was done on a sample of blood. Receptor source: a young man in good health. Each CDR3 is given with its conserved first and last residue. Fields, in order: J gene, D gene, clone size, V gene, CDR3 DNA, CDR3 protein. D genes are given only for firm matches. The size of a clone is reported for some rows only, either as once, few or many, or as a class for expanded clones.

j_call: TRBJ2-1
d_call: NA
clone_size: NA
v_call: TRBV19
cdr3_nt: TGTGCCAGTAGTATAGACGGGCGAGGTGAGCAGTTCTTC
cdr3_aa: CASSIDGRGEQFF

j_call: TRBJ2-1
d_call: TRBD2
clone_size: NA
v_call: TRBV7-8
cdr3_nt: TGTGCCAGCAGCCTGGGACTAGTAGTTGAGCAGTTCTTC
cdr3_aa: CASSLGLVVEQFF

j_call: TRBJ2-6
d_call: NA
clone_size: NA
v_call: TRBV2
cdr3_nt: TGTGCCAGCAGTGAAGAAGGGGCGCCTGGGGCCAACGTCCTGACTTTC
cdr3_aa: CASSEEGAPGANVLTF

j_call: TRBJ2-1
d_call: NA
clone_size: once
v_call: TRBV19
cdr3_nt: TGTGCCAGTAGTATAGACCCCCCAATGATCGGAGAGCAGTTCTTC
cdr3_aa: CASSIDPPMIGEQFF

j_call: TRBJ2-3
d_call: TRBD2
clone_size: once
v_call: TRBV7-2
cdr3_nt: TGTGCCAGCAGCCCCGCCCGCGGGGGGGGCACAGATACGCAGTATTTT
cdr3_aa: CASSPARGGGTDTQYF

j_call: TRBJ1-5
d_call: TRBD1
clone_size: NA
v_call: TRBV24-1
cdr3_nt: TGTGCCACCAGTGATTCCCCCGACAGGGAAGGGATTTATAGCAATCAGCCCCAGCATTTT
cdr3_aa: CATSDSPDREGIYSNQPQHF

j_call: TRBJ2-5
d_call: NA
clone_size: NA
v_call: TRBV5-1
cdr3_nt: TGCGCCAGCAGCTTCGGACAGAAAGAGACCCAGTACTTC
cdr3_aa: CASSFGQKETQYF

j_call: TRBJ1-1
d_call: NA
clone_size: NA
v_call: TRBV18
cdr3_nt: TGTGCCAGCTCACCACAACAGGGATCTATGAACACTGAAGCTTTCTTT
cdr3_aa: CASSPQQGSMNTEAFF

j_call: TRBJ2-1
d_call: NA
clone_size: NA
v_call: TRBV4-2
cdr3_nt: TGTGCCAGCAGCCAAGATCGGAACAATGAGCAGTTCTTC
cdr3_aa: CASSQDRNNEQFF

j_call: TRBJ2-7
d_call: NA
clone_size: NA
v_call: TRBV4-1
cdr3_nt: TGCGCCAGCAGCCAAGACCCCACCACAGCCGGAGAAGCTTTCTACGAGCAGTACTTC
cdr3_aa: CASSQDPTTAGEAFYEQYF

j_call: TRBJ2-1
d_call: TRBD2
clone_size: NA
v_call: TRBV7-8
cdr3_nt: TGTGCCAGCAGCTTAGCCCTAGCGGGGGGACCTTACTACAATGAGCAGTTCTTC
cdr3_aa: CASSLALAGGPYYNEQFF

j_call: TRBJ2-6
d_call: TRBD2
clone_size: NA
v_call: TRBV6-6
cdr3_nt: TGTGCCAGCGGGGGGGTCAAAAGCTCTGGGGCCAACGTCCTGACTTTC
cdr3_aa: CASGGVKSSGANVLTF

j_call: TRBJ2-1
d_call: TRBD2
clone_size: NA
v_call: TRBV7-9
cdr3_nt: TGTGCCAGCAGACCAACTAGCGGTGAGCAGTTCTTC
cdr3_aa: CASRPTSGEQFF

j_call: TRBJ2-7
d_call: NA
clone_size: NA
v_call: TRBV7-6
cdr3_nt: TGTGCCAGCAGCTTAGGTCAGCCCTACGAGCAGTACTTC
cdr3_aa: CASSLGQPYEQYF

j_call: TRBJ1-1
d_call: NA
clone_size: NA
v_call: TRBV5-1
cdr3_nt: TGCGCCAGCAGCTACACAGAGAGCACTGAAGCTTTCTTT
cdr3_aa: CASSYTESTEAFF

j_call: TRBJ1-2
d_call: NA
clone_size: once
v_call: TRBV6-6
cdr3_nt: TGTGCCAGCAGTTACTCGCAGGGGAACTATGGCTACACCTTC
cdr3_aa: CASSYSQGNYGYTF

j_call: TRBJ2-3
d_call: NA
clone_size: NA
v_call: TRBV5-4
cdr3_nt: TGTGCCAGCAGCGCCGTGACAGATACGCAGTATTTT
cdr3_aa: CASSAVTDTQYF

j_call: TRBJ1-1
d_call: TRBD1
clone_size: NA
v_call: TRBV4-2
cdr3_nt: TGTGCCAGCAGCTGGGGGACAGGGAACACTGAAGCTTTCTTT
cdr3_aa: CASSWGTGNTEAFF

j_call: TRBJ1-3
d_call: NA
clone_size: NA
v_call: TRBV5-1
cdr3_nt: TGCGCCAGCAGCTTAGGGGTGTCTAGCTCTGGAAACACCATATATTTT
cdr3_aa: CASSLGVSSSGNTIYF

j_call: TRBJ2-1
d_call: NA
clone_size: NA
v_call: TRBV12-3/TRBV12-4
cdr3_nt: TGTGCCAGCACCCTTCTCCGGGGTGGTGAGCAGTTCTTC
cdr3_aa: CASTLLRGGEQFF

j_call: TRBJ2-7
d_call: NA
clone_size: NA
v_call: TRBV5-1
cdr3_nt: TGCGCCAGCAGCTTGGCAGGGGACACAGCCTACGAGCAGTACTTC
cdr3_aa: CASSLAGDTAYEQYF

j_call: TRBJ1-1
d_call: TRBD1
clone_size: NA
v_call: TRBV11-2
cdr3_nt: TGTGCCAGCAGCTACTGGACAGGGAGAAACACTGAAGCTTTCTTT
cdr3_aa: CASSYWTGRNTEAFF

j_call: TRBJ1-5
d_call: NA
clone_size: NA
v_call: TRBV28
cdr3_nt: TGTGCCAGCAGTTTACGCCAAACCGCAGACGGTTATGTCAGGGGCCAGCATTTT
cdr3_aa: CASSLRQTADGYVRGQHF

j_call: TRBJ2-5
d_call: NA
clone_size: NA
v_call: TRBV5-1
cdr3_nt: TGCGCCAGCAGCTTGTCAGGGGCGGGAGAGACCCAGTACTTC
cdr3_aa: CASSLSGAGETQYF

j_call: TRBJ2-2
d_call: NA
clone_size: NA
v_call: TRBV5-1
cdr3_nt: TGCGCCAGCAGCCAATGGGTGGGGGGGCCTGCGAACACCGGGGAGCTGTTTTTT
cdr3_aa: CASSQWVGGPANTGELFF

j_call: TRBJ1-4
d_call: NA
clone_size: NA
v_call: TRBV9
cdr3_nt: TGTGCCAGCAGCGTAGGGGACATCGGAGAAAAACTGTTTTTT
cdr3_aa: CASSVGDIGEKLFF

j_call: TRBJ1-1
d_call: NA
clone_size: NA
v_call: TRBV28
cdr3_nt: TGTGCCAGCAGCCCCTCGGTCACTGAAGCTTTCTTT
cdr3_aa: CASSPSVTEAFF

j_call: TRBJ1-2
d_call: NA
clone_size: NA
v_call: TRBV5-1
cdr3_nt: TGCGCCAGCAGCTTGGAGGAGGGTTCGAACACCTTC
cdr3_aa: CASSLEEGSNTF

j_call: TRBJ1-1
d_call: NA
clone_size: once
v_call: TRBV27
cdr3_nt: TGTGCCAGCAGCCCCTCGCGCAAAACTGAAGCTTTCTTT
cdr3_aa: CASSPSRKTEAFF

j_call: TRBJ1-5
d_call: TRBD1
clone_size: once
v_call: TRBV10-3
cdr3_nt: TGTGCCATCAGACATGTAAGGACAGGGGTTGTGGTAGGGCCCCAGCATTTT
cdr3_aa: CAIRHVRTGVVVGPQHF

j_call: TRBJ2-2
d_call: NA
clone_size: NA
v_call: TRBV7-9
cdr3_nt: TGTGCCAGCCGACGGGAAGGTAGCACCGGGGAGCTGTTTTTT
cdr3_aa: CASRREGSTGELFF

j_call: TRBJ2-7
d_call: NA
clone_size: NA
v_call: TRBV28
cdr3_nt: TGTGCCAGCAGAACGGGGACCGAGCAGTACTTC
cdr3_aa: CASRTGTEQYF

j_call: TRBJ2-7
d_call: TRBD2
clone_size: once
v_call: TRBV27
cdr3_nt: TGTGCCACCAAGGAGCGGGGGAAGGGAAACGAGCAGTACTTC
cdr3_aa: CATKERGKGNEQYF

j_call: TRBJ2-6
d_call: NA
clone_size: NA
v_call: TRBV2
cdr3_nt: TGTGCCAGCAGAATCTCTGGGGCCAACGTCCTGACTTTC
cdr3_aa: CASRISGANVLTF

j_call: TRBJ2-7
d_call: NA
clone_size: NA
v_call: TRBV11-2
cdr3_nt: TGTGCCAGCAGCTCCCGACAATTTCGCTCCTACGAGCAGTACTTC
cdr3_aa: CASSSRQFRSYEQYF

j_call: TRBJ2-5
d_call: NA
clone_size: NA
v_call: TRBV21-1
cdr3_nt: TGTGCCAGCAGCCAACCACAGCTACATTTCTCTGAGACCCAGTACTTC
cdr3_aa: CASSQPQLHFSETQYF

j_call: TRBJ1-6
d_call: NA
clone_size: NA
v_call: TRBV27
cdr3_nt: TGTGCCAGCAGTTTATCGAAGGCGGGTTCACCCCTCCACTTT
cdr3_aa: CASSLSKAGSPLHF

j_call: TRBJ2-3
d_call: TRBD1
clone_size: NA
v_call: TRBV6-4
cdr3_nt: TGTGCCAGGACTCGACAGGGCTGTAGCACAGATACGCAGTATTTT
cdr3_aa: CARTRQGCSTDTQYF

j_call: TRBJ1-2
d_call: TRBD1
clone_size: NA
v_call: TRBV24-1
cdr3_nt: TGTGCCACCAGTGACGAGACAGGGGTGGGTGGCTACACCTTC
cdr3_aa: CATSDETGVGGYTF

j_call: TRBJ2-3
d_call: NA
clone_size: NA
v_call: TRBV25-1
cdr3_nt: TGTGCCAGCAGTGATAGGGGCGGGAAAGATACGCAGTATTTT
cdr3_aa: CASSDRGGKDTQYF

j_call: TRBJ1-2
d_call: TRBD1
clone_size: NA
v_call: TRBV6-5
cdr3_nt: TGTGCCAGCAGCTTGGACAGGGAGGTAGGGGGCTACACCTTC
cdr3_aa: CASSLDREVGGYTF

j_call: TRBJ1-6
d_call: TRBD1
clone_size: NA
v_call: TRBV5-1
cdr3_nt: TGCGCCAGCAGACCAGGACAGGGTAATTCACCCCTCCACTTT
cdr3_aa: CASRPGQGNSPLHF

j_call: TRBJ1-1
d_call: TRBD1
clone_size: NA
v_call: TRBV11-2
cdr3_nt: TGTGCCAGCAGCTCGGAGAACCGGGACAGGAACACTGAAGCTTTCTTT
cdr3_aa: CASSSENRDRNTEAFF

j_call: TRBJ2-5
d_call: NA
clone_size: NA
v_call: TRBV7-9
cdr3_nt: TGTGCCAGCAGCTTAGAAGGGTCCACCCAGTACTTC
cdr3_aa: CASSLEGSTQYF

j_call: TRBJ2-7
d_call: TRBD1
clone_size: once
v_call: TRBV4-1
cdr3_nt: TGCGCCAGCAGCCAGTTCGGGACAGGGAGCTCCTACGAGCAGTACTTC
cdr3_aa: CASSQFGTGSSYEQYF

j_call: TRBJ2-1
d_call: NA
clone_size: NA
v_call: TRBV7-9
cdr3_nt: TGTGGTGGGGGACGACTGGGCAATGAGCAGTTCTTC
cdr3_aa: CGGGRLGNEQFF

j_call: TRBJ2-1
d_call: NA
clone_size: NA
v_call: TRBV10-1
cdr3_nt: TGCGCCAGCAGTGGGTTAGGTTCGTACAATGAGCAGTTCTTC
cdr3_aa: CASSGLGSYNEQFF

j_call: TRBJ1-1
d_call: NA
clone_size: NA
v_call: TRBV14
cdr3_nt: TGTGCCAGCAGCCAGGGGACTGAAGCTTTCTTT
cdr3_aa: CASSQGTEAFF

j_call: TRBJ1-5
d_call: NA
clone_size: NA
v_call: TRBV5-6
cdr3_nt: TGTGCCAGCAGCTCGGCGAAGGGGGGCAGGATTCAGCCCCAGCATTTT
cdr3_aa: CASSSAKGGRIQPQHF

j_call: TRBJ1-2
d_call: NA
clone_size: NA
v_call: TRBV12-3/TRBV12-4
cdr3_nt: TGTGCCAGCAGACACGGGAGTGGCTACACCTTC
cdr3_aa: CASRHGSGYTF

j_call: TRBJ2-2
d_call: NA
clone_size: NA
v_call: TRBV7-9
cdr3_nt: TGTGCCAGCAGCTTAGCGCGGGGGAACACCGGGGAGCTGTTTTTT
cdr3_aa: CASSLARGNTGELFF

j_call: TRBJ2-7
d_call: TRBD2
clone_size: NA
v_call: TRBV9
cdr3_nt: TGTGCCAGCAGCAGCGGGGGGCCAACCTACGAGCAGTACTTC
cdr3_aa: CASSSGGPTYEQYF

j_call: TRBJ2-1
d_call: TRBD2
clone_size: NA
v_call: TRBV5-6
cdr3_nt: TGTGCCAGCAGCTCTTATCCGGGACTAGCGGGTAGGGGGCAGTTCTTC
cdr3_aa: CASSSYPGLAGRGQFF

j_call: TRBJ2-7
d_call: NA
clone_size: NA
v_call: TRBV6-2/TRBV6-3
cdr3_nt: TGTGCCAGCAGCCTCCTGTCTCAGGGGTCCTACGAGCAGTACTTC
cdr3_aa: CASSLLSQGSYEQYF

j_call: TRBJ2-3
d_call: NA
clone_size: large
v_call: TRBV6-5
cdr3_nt: TGTGCCTCTATTCACGGGGAGACGACAGATACGCAGTATTTT
cdr3_aa: CASIHGETTDTQYF

j_call: TRBJ1-5
d_call: TRBD1
clone_size: NA
v_call: TRBV19
cdr3_nt: TGTGCCAGTAGTAAGGGACAGGAAAATCAGCCCCAGCATTTT
cdr3_aa: CASSKGQENQPQHF

j_call: TRBJ1-3
d_call: NA
clone_size: once
v_call: TRBV10-2
cdr3_nt: TGCGCCAGCAGTGAATTAGCCCCAACAGTCTCTGGAAACACCATATATTTT
cdr3_aa: CASSELAPTVSGNTIYF

j_call: TRBJ2-7
d_call: NA
clone_size: few
v_call: TRBV29-1
cdr3_nt: TGCAGCGTTAATTCCGGGGAAACCTACGAGCAGTACTTC
cdr3_aa: CSVNSGETYEQYF

j_call: TRBJ1-2
d_call: NA
clone_size: NA
v_call: TRBV6-5
cdr3_nt: TGTGCCAGCAGAGCCGGGACGGCTAACTATGGCTACACCTTC
cdr3_aa: CASRAGTANYGYTF

j_call: TRBJ2-1
d_call: TRBD1
clone_size: NA
v_call: TRBV14
cdr3_nt: TGTGCCAGCAGCCAAGGGACAGGGGGAAACAATGAGCAGTTCTTC
cdr3_aa: CASSQGTGGNNEQFF